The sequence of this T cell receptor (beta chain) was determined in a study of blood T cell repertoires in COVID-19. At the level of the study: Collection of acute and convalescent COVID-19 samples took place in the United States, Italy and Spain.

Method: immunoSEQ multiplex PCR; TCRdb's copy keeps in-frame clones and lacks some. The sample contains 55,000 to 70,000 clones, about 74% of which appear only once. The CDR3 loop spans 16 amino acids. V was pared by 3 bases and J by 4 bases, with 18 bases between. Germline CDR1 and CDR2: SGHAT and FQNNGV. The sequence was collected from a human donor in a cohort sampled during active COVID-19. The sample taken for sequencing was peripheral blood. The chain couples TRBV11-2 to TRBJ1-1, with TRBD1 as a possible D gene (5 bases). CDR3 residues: CASSLGGQGTGTEAFF. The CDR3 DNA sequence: TGTGCCAGCAGCTTGGGTGGCCAGGGTACGGGCACTGAAGCTTTCTTT.